The 8 T cell receptor beta chains listed next were all sequenced from one sample in a study of identifying expanded T cells in peripheral blood. TCRdb's copy holds only in-frame clones and misses some; the assay was immunoSEQ multiplex PCR. The profile shows about 100,000 clones, around 85% of them singletons. Specimen: blood. The origin of the receptors is a person aged 18-70 years in good health.

The chain is built from TRBV18 and TRBJ1-2, with TRBD1 matching over 8 bases. From germline, CDR1 is KGHSH and CDR2 LQKENI. The CDR3 spans 13 residues. V was clipped by 4 bases and J by 8 bases; unmatched bases: 6. The CDR3 sequence: CASSLDRGMGYTF. DNA of the CDR3: TGTGCCAGCTCACTCGACAGGGGAATGGGCTACACCTTC.

V and J are TRBV14 and TRBJ1-1; D is undetermined. The ends were cut back, 0 bases at V and 3 bases at J, with 11 bases in the middle. There are 15 residues in the CDR3. Germline CDR1 and CDR2: SGHDN and FVKESK. The CDR3 bases are TGTGCCAGCAGCCAAGAACCTAGATGGGACACTGAAGCTTTCTTT. Residues: CASSQEPRWDTEAFF.

This clone was observed at least ten times. J is TRBJ2-2 and V is TRBV14, with D possibly being TRBD1 (6 bases). V lost 2 bases and J 6 bases, leaving 10 bases between the germline ends. CDR3 length: 14 residues. The V gene's germline CDR1 is SGHDN and CDR2 FVKESK. CDR3 DNA sequence: TGTGCCAGCAGCCAAAACAGGGTTCCCGGGGAGCTGTTTTTT. It translates to CASSQNRVPGELFF.

The CDR3: CASSGRDTQYF. In DNA form, the CDR3 reads TGTGCCAGTAGTGGGAGAGATACGCAGTATTTT. The chain joins TRBV19 to TRBJ2-3; D perhaps matches TRBD2 (5 bases). V gave up 5 bases and J gave up 5 bases, with 5 bases separating them. This CDR3 comprises 11 residues. Germline V gene data show CDR1 as LNHDA and CDR2 as SQIVND (reference sequence).

The chain has TRBV4-1 and TRBJ2-7, with D possibly being TRBD2 (7 bases). Germline CDR1 and CDR2: MGHRA and YSYEKL. This CDR3 is 16 amino acids long. V lost 0 bases, J lost 0 bases, and 12 bases lay in between. The CDR3 DNA sequence: TGCGCCAGCAGCCAAGAAGGCGGGGGCCTCTCCTACGAGCAGTACTTC. Its protein product is CASSQEGGGLSYEQYF.

The chain combines TRBV18 with TRBJ2-7; 7 positions match TRBD1. After removal of 2 bases from V and 6 bases from J, the junction contained 10 bases not matched to a gene. The CDR3 length is 15 residues. Germline values: CDR1 KGHSH, CDR2 LQKENI. CDR3 residues: CASSPGPGGFGEQYF. CDR3 DNA sequence: TGTGCCAGCTCACCAGGGCCAGGGGGTTTTGGCGAGCAGTACTTC.

This chain uses TRBV29-1 with TRBJ2-3; 12 bases align to TRBD2. The germline V gene has CDR1 SQVTM and CDR2 ANQGSEA. This CDR3 is built from 17 residues. J lost 3 bases, V lost 7 bases, and 14 bases had no gene match. CDR3 sequence reads: CSAGSLLAGGSTDTQYF. The CDR3 DNA sequence: TGCAGCGCCGGGTCCCTACTAGCGGGGGGATCTACAGATACGCAGTATTTT.

The rearrangement uses TRBV6-6 and TRBJ2-7; D may be TRBD2 (6 bases). Germline V lookup: CDR1 MNHNY, CDR2 SVGAGI (reference sequence). With 5 bases removed from V and 0 bases from J, the gap between germline ends came to 14 bases. The CDR3 runs 15 residues. The CDR3: CASSRGGPDSYEQYF. CDR3 DNA sequence: TGTGCCAGCAGTCGCGGAGGGCCAGACTCCTACGAGCAGTACTTC.